These T cell receptor beta chains were read from a single sample in a study of technical replicates of blood from a handful of donors. Some clones are missing from TCRdb's copy, which holds only in-frame ones; the method was immunoSEQ multiplex PCR. The sample has approximately 45,000 clones; about 96% are singletons. Specimen: T cells isolated from PBMCs. The receptors here all came from a human donor in good health. Each CDR3 is given with its conserved first and last residue.

TRBV19 | CASSRDSGNQPQHF
TRBV19 | CASRSDRGREQFF
TRBV19 | CASSPWEDIHTEAFF
TRBV30 | CAWGQGNEQFF
TRBV30 | CACLTGGSSYNEQFF
TRBV27 | CASSPGQGNEQYF
TRBV10-3 | CAISESVSSYTQYF
TRBV4-2 | CASSQYGSGATDTQYF
TRBV7-7 | CASSPGQGAYEQYF
TRBV5-5 | CASSQTTGATNEKLFF
TRBV20-1 | CSARQGFGYTF
TRBV9 | CASSVDGLGFGELFF
TRBV11-3 | CASSVTWNTEAFF
TRBV15 | CATSRRPGDAMHEQYF
TRBV18 | CASSPPVASGIDEQFF